What follows are 11 T cell receptor beta chains derived from one specimen sequenced in a study of early T cells in non-severe SARS-CoV-2 infection. Using its own MiXCR run on the 5' RACE reads, TCRdb lists one record per CDR3 protein. The repertoire has approximately 60,000 distinct CDR3 sequences, roughly an eighth of them found once; the top ten carry 1.2% to 1.5%. The material sequenced was whole blood. The receptors shown here come from an adult who was a healthcare worker with PCR-confirmed SARS-CoV-2 infection or an uninfected control (not recorded which).

This clonotype was detected ten times or more. The genes are TRBV6-2 or TRBV6-3 and TRBJ1-1; possible D gene TRBD1, 5 bases. V dropped 9 bases and J dropped 1 base, with 15 bases sitting between them. The germline gives CDR1 MNHEY, CDR2 SVGEGT. CDR3 length: 14 residues. This CDR3 reads CASHPQVSNTEAFF. The CDR3, as DNA: TGTGCCAGTCATCCACAGGTCTCGAACACTGAAGCTTTCTTT.

The genes are TRBV6-4 and TRBJ2-3; 12 nucleotides match TRBD2. CDR1 is MRHNA and CDR2 is SNTAGT in the germline V gene. The junction had 0 bases not matched to a gene; V was cut back by 0 bases and J by 5 bases. The CDR3 extends over 15 amino acids. CDR3 bases: TGTGCCAGCAGTGACTCGACTAGCGGGGGAGATACGCAGTATTTT. It codes for CASSDSTSGGDTQYF.

The V call is TRBV5-4, the J call TRBJ1-1; 8 bases match TRBD1. Germline assignment: CDR1 SGHNT and CDR2 YYREEE (reference sequence). The CDR3 covers 13 residues. Trimming cost V 5 bases and J 5 bases; bases outside gene matches: 5. The CDR3 loop is CASRPQGGTEAFF. Here the CDR3 DNA reads TGTGCCAGCAGACCACAGGGGGGGACTGAAGCTTTCTTT.

The chain has TRBV2 and TRBJ2-7; weak D call: TRBD1 (5 bases). Germline values: CDR1 SNHLY, CDR2 FYNNEI. The CDR3 has 13 amino acids. With 4 bases removed from V and 0 bases from J, the gap between germline ends came to 7 bases. The CDR3 coding sequence is TGTGCCAGCAGTGGGGGCAGCTCCTACGAGCAGTACTTC. Its translation: CASSGGSSYEQYF.

This clonotype came up a few times. The chain uses TRBV7-3 and TRBJ2-4; TRBD1 agrees at 9 bases. Germline lookup yields CDR1 SGHTA and CDR2 FQGTGA. There are 16 residues in the CDR3. V was pared by 5 bases and J by 3 bases, with 8 bases of the junction left unmatched. For the CDR3, the DNA is TGTGCCAGCAGCATGAGACAGGGGGAAGTCAAAAACATTCAGTACTTC. Amino acids: CASSMRQGEVKNIQYF.

This clonotype appeared many times. V gene TRBV30 combines with J gene TRBJ1-2; maybe TRBD1 (5 bases). In germline, CDR1 is GTSNPN, CDR2 SVGIG (reference sequence). V lost 0 bases and J 1 base, leaving 15 bases between the germline ends. The CDR3 runs to 16 residues. The CDR3 sequence is CAWSVGVGAYNYGYTF. The DNA of the CDR3 is TGTGCCTGGAGTGTAGGAGTCGGGGCTTATAACTATGGCTACACCTTC. Full variable domain (remainder filled in from reference TRBV30 and TRBJ1-2): SQTIHQWPATLVQPVGSPLSLECTVEGTSNPNLYWYRQAAGRGLQLLFYSVGIGQISSEVPQNLSASRPQDRQFILSSKKLLLSDSGFYLCAWSVGVGAYNYGYTFGSGTRLTVV.

The chain has TRBV9 and TRBJ1-3; D gene ambiguous. V lost 2 bases to trimming and J lost 1 base, with 10 bases between them. CDR1 and CDR2 from the germline V gene are SGDLS and YYNGEE. The CDR3 sequence is 15 residues long. DNA for the CDR3: TGTGCCAGCAGCGTGGACCCGTGGTCTGGAAACACCATATATTTT. The encoded protein is CASSVDPWSGNTIYF. The whole variable domain, remainder taken from reference TRBV9 and TRBJ1-3, is DSGVTQTPKHLITATGQRVTLRCSPRSGDLSVYWYQQSLDQGLQFLIQYYNGEERAKGNILERFSAQQFPDLHSELNLSSLELGDSALYFCASSVDPWSGNTIYFGEGSWLTVV.

This clonotype was recorded at least ten times. This sequence joins TRBV20-1 and TRBJ2-3, with unresolved D. The V end lost 5 bases, the J end lost 3 bases, and 12 bases lay between the germline ends. The V gene's germline CDR1 is DFQATT and CDR2 SNEGSKA (reference sequence). This CDR3 has 13 amino acids. CDR3 DNA: TGCAGTGCTCCTTTTCAAAAGACAGATACGCAGTATTTT. The encoded protein is CSAPFQKTDTQYF.

The chain employs TRBV6-6 and TRBJ1-4; D remains unclear. V lost 5 bases to trimming and J lost 6 bases, with 10 bases between them. Germline loops: CDR1 MNHNY, CDR2 SVGAGI (reference sequence). The CDR3 contains 13 residues. The CDR3 here is CASSTSSDEKLFF. The CDR3 DNA follows: TGTGCCAGCAGTACCTCCAGTGATGAAAAACTGTTTTTT.

The sample holds many counts of this clonotype. The chain couples TRBV11-2 to TRBJ1-1; D is unclear. This CDR3 comprises 12 residues. V was pared by 3 bases and J by 7 bases, with 9 bases between. Germline V gene lookup returns CDR1 SGHAT and CDR2 FQNNGV. The CDR3: CASSLPVSEAFF. Written as DNA, the CDR3 is TGTGCCAGCAGCTTGCCGGTCAGTGAAGCTTTCTTT.

This clonotype was recorded many times. This chain uses TRBV7-9 with TRBJ2-1; D might be TRBD2 (5 bases). V was cut by 5 bases and J by 6 bases, with 23 bases left in between. The germline V gene encodes CDR1 SEHNR and CDR2 FQNEAQ (reference sequence). The CDR3 extends over 17 amino acids. CDR3 in DNA: TGTGCCAGCAGCCCGACGAAAGGAGGCGGTCTAGGCAATGAGCAGTTCTTC. Its protein product is CASSPTKGGGLGNEQFF.